One TCR beta chain is described in this entry. Its specificity is not known. Repertoires were generated with immunoSEQ multiplex PCR, while TCRdb's copy carries only in-frame clones and drops some. The data contain about 220,000 clones, 65% to 85% of them singletons. The V gene end was trimmed by 1 base and the J gene end by 1 base; junction bases not matched to a gene: 5. The V gene's germline CDR1 is MGHRA and CDR2 YSYEKL. CDR3 length: 16 amino acids. This sample stems from a study of cytomegalovirus exposure and HLA in healthy donors. Findings and limits, study-wide: Whilst most TCR sequences proved rare, a subset of public TCRs occurred across many donors.

The donors were members of the validation cohort, which comprised about 120 subjects and was separate from the first cohort of 600 to 800 subjects. The rearrangement links TRBV4-1 to TRBJ2-5; 8 bases line up with TRBD1. The clonotype was recovered from a woman in her twenties or thirties in good health and CMV-seropositive. The specimen was PBMCs. The CDR3 is CASSQALGQGQETQYF. In DNA, the CDR3 is TGCGCCAGCAGCCAAGCCCTAGGACAGGGCCAAGAGACCCAGTACTTC.